This entry features one T cell receptor (beta chain) sequence. The antigen is unknown. Combining iRepertoire HTBI primers with Arm-PCR of CDR3 regions, the authors built TCR beta libraries. TCRdb re-analysed the multiplex PCR reads in MiXCR, keeping a single row per CDR3 protein. Here the sample spans just over 600,000 distinct CDR3 sequences, under 20% being singletons. This entry is derived from a study of regulatory T cells in long-lasting Graves disease. Study outcomes and limitations: The researchers studied only peripheral blood, not thyroid tissue.

Noted time point: newly diagnosed GD, antithyroid drugs for less than 3 months. RNA isolated from PBMCs was used to make the TCR library. The peripheral blood volume drawn was 7 to 10 milliliters, and it was collected into EDTA tubes. These data were likewise used in another study, on T cells in Graves' hyperthyroidism and ophthalmopathy. As that study records: Stable hyperthyroidism was separated from ophthalmopathy by a model based on 13 V-J features.

The origin of this receptor is a woman in her thirties with Graves disease. The starting material was peripheral blood mononuclear cells (PBMCs), obtained at new diagnosis, from a patient treated with antithyroid drugs.

The CDR3 loop is CASSEAQLRDKNIQYF. In DNA, the CDR3 is TGTGCCAGCAGTGAAGCGCAACTCAGGGACAAAAACATTCAGTACTTC. The chain combines TRBV6-1 with TRBJ2-4; D might be TRBD1 (5 bases). With 0 bases removed from V and 3 bases from J, the gap between germline ends came to 12 bases. Per germline, CDR1 MNHNS and CDR2 SASEGT. There are 16 residues in the CDR3.